This T cell receptor beta chain is from a study of shared clonotypes between healthy human individuals. Whole-study results and caveats: Non-shared clonotypes showed lower generation probabilities than clonotypes common to all four donors.

The CDR3 spans 14 residues. V was clipped by 5 bases and J by 8 bases, with 15 bases between them. CDR1 and CDR2 (germline): MDHEN, SYDVKM. The donors, all of them Caucasian adults, lived in Nashville, Tennessee. Assay used: immunoSEQ multiplex PCR; TCRdb lists only in-frame clones, some missing. The sample holds roughly 520,000 clones, roughly 95% seen once. Only one count was recorded for this clone. The antigen remains unidentified. Sequencing was performed on naive CD4+ T cells sorted from blood. Subset described: CD45RA+ positively selected. The sequence was collected from a woman in her twenties or thirties in good health. The chain couples TRBV28 to TRBJ1-4; D perhaps matches TRBD1 (6 bases). Written as DNA, the CDR3 is TGTGCCAGCAGTCCGGCCGACAGGCCCGAAAAACTGTTTTTT. Translated: CASSPADRPEKLFF.